This T cell receptor beta chain is from a study of control samples from healthy donors and cancer patients. Trimming took off 4 bases at V and 7 bases at J, with 8 bases between the two ends. Germline V gene lookup returns CDR1 SNHLY and CDR2 FYNNEI. The CDR3 spans 11 residues. Clones were sequenced by immunoSEQ multiplex PCR, and TCRdb holds only the in-frame ones, with some missing. Altogether tens of thousands of clones are present, over 75% being singletons, with the ten largest covering under 5%. The table lists this clone with a count of one. The sequence derives from a woman aged 45-65 years in good health. Sequenced: blood. This chain joins TRBV2 and TRBJ2-7; D not certain. The CDR3 protein is CASSGTWEQYF. The CDR3 DNA follows: TGTGCCAGCAGTGGCACTTGGGAGCAGTACTTC.